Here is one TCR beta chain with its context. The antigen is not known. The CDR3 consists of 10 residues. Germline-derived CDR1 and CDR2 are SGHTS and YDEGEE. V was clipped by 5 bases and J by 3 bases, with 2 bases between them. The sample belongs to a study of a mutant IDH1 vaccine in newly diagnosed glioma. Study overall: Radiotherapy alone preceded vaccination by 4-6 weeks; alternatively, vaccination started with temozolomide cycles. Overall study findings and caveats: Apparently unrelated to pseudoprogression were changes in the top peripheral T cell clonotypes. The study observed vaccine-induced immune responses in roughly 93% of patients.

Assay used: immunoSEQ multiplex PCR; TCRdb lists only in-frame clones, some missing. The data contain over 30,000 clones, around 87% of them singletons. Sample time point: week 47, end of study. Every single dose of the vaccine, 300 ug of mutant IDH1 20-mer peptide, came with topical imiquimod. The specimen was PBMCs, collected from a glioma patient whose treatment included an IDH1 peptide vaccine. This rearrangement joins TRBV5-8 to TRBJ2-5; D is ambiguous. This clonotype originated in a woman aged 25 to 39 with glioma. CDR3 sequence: CASRKETQYF. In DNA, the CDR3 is TGTGCCAGCAGGAAAGAGACCCAGTACTTC.